This T cell receptor (beta chain) was documented in a study of OX40 agonist ivuxolimab in advanced cancers. For context, the study as a whole: Ivuxolimab was an agonistic, fully human IgG2 monoclonal antibody directed against OX40 (CD134), a costimulatory receptor. Intravenous ivuxolimab was administered to patients every 2 weeks at six dose levels: 0.01, 0.1, 0.3, 1.5, 3 and 10 mg/kg. Of the roughly 52 dose-escalation patients, hepatocellular carcinoma was present in roughly 19, melanoma in roughly 15, renal cell carcinoma in 9 and head and neck cancer in 9. A male proportion of roughly 85% and a mean age of approximately 62 years, ranging from 23 to 79, were recorded for the dose-escalation cohort. Prior anti-PD-1, anti-PD-L1 or anti-CTLA-4 therapy was permitted, and about two fifths of dose-escalation patients had received checkpoint inhibitors. Partial responses were achieved by three dose-escalation patients, of whom one had hepatocellular carcinoma and two had cutaneous melanoma. The purpose of peripheral TCRbeta sequencing was to test whether ivuxolimab changed TCR sequence diversity and led to clonal T-cell expansion. The paper reports the monotherapy dose-escalation portion (N of about 50 patients) of the phase I ivuxolimab trial. General findings and caveats noted by the study authors: Clonal expansion of both CD4+ and CD8+ blood T cells was observed from baseline to week 6 at doses 0.1 to 3.0 mg/kg. After ivuxolimab, CD8+ T cells had more expanded clones than CD4+ T cells on average. The antigen specificity of the peripheral T cells that underwent clonal expansion was not determined. In the 0.1-3.0 mg/kg groups, partial responders had among the lowest normalized peripheral clonal expansion, particularly in CD8+ T cells. Low levels of normalized T-cell clonal expansion were also seen in some patients who did not respond.

This clone occurred a few times. Its antigen is unknown. The junction differs from germline at one of its ends, possibly a read error. Patients with a history of autoimmune disease or receiving systemic immunosuppression were excluded from the trial. In every dose cohort, peripheral blood was drawn for TCR sequencing at baseline, cycle 4 day 1, and cycle 7 day 1. The samples were taken from a phase I, first-in-human, multicenter, open-label dose-escalation trial of ivuxolimab. The trial enrolled adults with locally advanced or metastatic head and neck squamous cell, hepatocellular, melanoma or renal cell carcinoma. Before TCR sequencing, CD4+ and CD8+ T cells were separately sorted from peripheral blood. From cysteine to phenylalanine, the CDR3 is 11 amino acids long. Only the CDR3 portion is preserved as DNA: 33 bases, with reading frame beginning at the first base. CDR1 is given as SGDLS and CDR2 as YYNGEE, both from the germline V gene.

For sequencing of the TCRbeta CDR3 region, genomic DNA was extracted from the sorted cells. The immunoSEQ Assay was used for sequencing of TCRbeta CDR3 regions. Entries here come from immuneACCESS through TCRdb and include only in-frame sequences with V and J called. Some clones fail to appear in such tables; in the studies checked, an unresolved V gene covers under half of the shortfall, and the cause of the remainder is unknown. The sample data list roughly 7,700 clones, and 73% of these were observed just once. Roughly 58% of the sample lies in the top ten. The sequence links TRBV9 to TRBJ1-2, with the D gene too uncertain to name. The sequenced sample was CD4+ or CD8+ T cells sorted from blood, obtained in a trial of the OX40 agonist ivuxolimab. This TCR was recovered from an adult with an advanced solid tumor such as melanoma, head and neck, liver or kidney cancer. CDR3 sequence: CASSENEEPPF. Here is the DNA: TGTGCCAGCAGTGAGAATGAAGAACCACCCTTC. The CDR3 plus the reference TRBV9 and TRBJ1-2 genes for the other parts give the full variable domain: DSGVTQTPKHLITATGQRVTLRCSPRSGDLSVYWYQQSLDQGLQFLIQYYNGEERAKGNILERFSAQQFPDLHSELNLSSLELGDSALYFCASSENEEPPFGSGTRLTVV.